This TCR beta chain was obtained from a study of blood T cell repertoires in COVID-19. Repertoires were generated with immunoSEQ multiplex PCR, while TCRdb's copy carries only in-frame clones and drops some. This sample carries around 70,000 clones, 70% to 90% of them seen once, and the ten largest clones take approximately 1.9%. The V gene's germline CDR1 is MNHNY and CDR2 SVGAGI (reference sequence). CDR3 length equals 16 residues. The V end lost 7 bases, the J end lost 1 base, and 16 bases lay between the germline ends. Sequenced: peripheral blood. This TCR derives from an elderly woman with active or convalescent COVID-19. V gene TRBV6-6 combines with J gene TRBJ2-2; D possibly corresponds to TRBD2 (5 bases). CDR3 coding DNA: TGTGCCAGCACCCCACCGAGCGCGGGGAACACCGGGGAGCTGTTTTTT. Protein: CASTPPSAGNTGELFF.